Included here is one TCR beta chain sequence, with context. No antigen is known for it. This specimen belongs to a study of cytomegalovirus exposure and HLA in healthy donors. Findings and caveats of the study: More clonal expansion characterized HLA-associated TCR beta chains than equally common others in a later analysis.

V was cut by 6 bases and J by 2 bases, with 14 bases left in between. CDR3 length: 14 amino acids. The germline CDR1 and CDR2 sequences are SGHRS and YFSETQ. Both 60 Vbeta primers and 13 Jbeta primers went into the PCR. In the authors' workflow: The authors later counted 70 million to 80 million unique TCR beta chains, around 9.9 million of them shared. Sequencing used immunoSEQ multiplex PCR; TCRdb keeps in-frame clones, though not all of them. D and trimming were read from the DNA, whereas the V and J calls and clone size are those reported in that table. The sample records 250,000 to 350,000 clones, 75% to 90% being singletons.

The source material was PBMCs. This TCR was recovered from a man between 35 and 55 years old in good health and CMV-seropositive. This chain uses TRBV5-1 with TRBJ2-5, with D maybe TRBD1 (7 bases). The CDR3: CASKGLRGQETQYF. The CDR3 coding sequence is TGCGCCAGCAAGGGACTCAGGGGGCAAGAGACCCAGTACTTC.